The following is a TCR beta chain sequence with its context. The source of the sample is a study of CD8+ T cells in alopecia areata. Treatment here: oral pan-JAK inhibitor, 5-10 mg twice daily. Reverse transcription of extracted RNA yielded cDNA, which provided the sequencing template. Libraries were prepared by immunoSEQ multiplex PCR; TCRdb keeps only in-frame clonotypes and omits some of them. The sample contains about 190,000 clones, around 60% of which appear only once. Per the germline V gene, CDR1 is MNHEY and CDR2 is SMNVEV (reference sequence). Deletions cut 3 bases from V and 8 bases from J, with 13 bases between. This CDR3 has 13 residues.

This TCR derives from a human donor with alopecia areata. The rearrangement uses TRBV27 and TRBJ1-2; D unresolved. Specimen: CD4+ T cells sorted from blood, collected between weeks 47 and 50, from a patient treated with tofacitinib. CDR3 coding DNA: TGTGCCAGCAGTTTCGAGCGACTATCGGGCTACACCTTC. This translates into CASSFERLSGYTF.